Given below is one T cell receptor beta chain in context. The sample is drawn from a study of blood T cell repertoires in COVID-19. At the level of the study: Nucleic acid was either cDNA or gDNA, and it came from T cells, B-cell-depleted T cells, or PBMCs.

The repertoire was sequenced with immunoSEQ multiplex PCR; TCRdb's copy has only in-frame clones and lacks some. The sample consists of 150,000 to 200,000 clones, over 75% of them appearing once. The CDR3 consists of 18 residues. V lost 3 bases and J lost 0; bases outside the gene matches: 5. The germline V gene encodes CDR1 KGHSH and CDR2 LQKENI. The chain employs TRBV18 and TRBJ2-2; 12 bases line up with TRBD2. The TCR was taken from a woman between 50 and 59 years old who had recovered from COVID-19. Sequenced input: PBMCs or T cells enriched from blood (not recorded which). CDR3 coding DNA: TGTGCCAGCTCACCGAAGGCTAGCGGGGGGGCGAACACCGGGGAGCTGTTTTTT. Translation: CASSPKASGGANTGELFF.